A selection of T cell receptor beta chains follows, all from one sample in a study of cytomegalovirus exposure and HLA in healthy donors. Produced via immunoSEQ multiplex PCR; TCRdb's table is partial and in-frame only. The repertoire holds 150,000 to 200,000 clones, with approximately 70% as singletons. The sequenced sample consisted of PBMCs. The receptor set was obtained from a young man in good health and CMV-seropositive. CDR3s include the opening cysteine and the closing phenylalanine or tryptophan. A D gene is named only where the DNA matches it firmly. Rows may omit the clone size; those that give it use once, few, many or a size class.

clone size | J gene | V gene | D gene | CDR3 DNA | CDR3 protein
NA | TRBJ1-1 | TRBV5-4 | NA | TGTGCCAGCAGCTCAGCCCTAGGAGCTGTCGGTGAAGCTTTCTTT | CASSSALGAVGEAFF
once | TRBJ1-5 | TRBV5-1 | NA | TGCGCCAGCAGCCTAGATTCCTTCCCCGATCAGCCCCAGCATTTT | CASSLDSFPDQPQHF
NA | TRBJ1-1 | TRBV25-1 | NA | TGTGCCAGCAGTGACAACAGTAACACTGAAGCTTTCTTT | CASSDNSNTEAFF
few | TRBJ1-1 | TRBV6-6 | NA | TGTGCCAGCACCCTCGGGACTAGGGTTGATGCTTTCTTT | CASTLGTRVDAFF
NA | TRBJ2-1 | TRBV7-7 | TRBD2 | TGTGCTAGCAGCTTAGGGACTAGCAGTGAGCAGTTCTTC | CASSLGTSSEQFF
NA | TRBJ1-4 | TRBV27 | NA | TGTGCCAGCACTTGGGGGAGGGGTAATGAAAAACTGTTTTTT | CASTWGRGNEKLFF
NA | TRBJ1-4 | TRBV9 | TRBD1 | TGTGCCAGCAGCGTTACAGGGACAGCTAATGAAAAACTGTTTTTT | CASSVTGTANEKLFF
NA | TRBJ2-5 | TRBV7-2 | TRBD2 | TGTGCCAGCAGCGACCGACTAGCGGGGGGTACGGAGACCCAGTACTTC | CASSDRLAGGTETQYF
NA | TRBJ1-3 | TRBV7-9 | TRBD1 | TGTGCCAGCAGCCTGCTGGACAGGGGTCCTGGAAACACCATATATTTT | CASSLLDRGPGNTIYF
few | TRBJ1-1 | TRBV5-1 | TRBD1 | TGCGCCAGCAGCGCTCTTGTTAGGGACAGGGTGACGGGCACTGAAGCTTTCTTT | CASSALVRDRVTGTEAFF
NA | TRBJ1-1 | TRBV2 | TRBD1 | TGTGCCAGCAGGAAGGGGGCTAACACTGAAGCTTTCTTT | CASRKGANTEAFF
NA | TRBJ2-2 | TRBV6-6 | TRBD2 | TGTGCCAGCAGTAGCGGGATCTGGACCGGGGAGCTGTTTTTT | CASSSGIWTGELFF
NA | TRBJ1-1 | TRBV15 | NA | TGTGCCACCAGCAGCCGACGGGAGAACACTGAAGCTTTCTTT | CATSSRRENTEAFF
NA | TRBJ1-3 | TRBV6-1 | TRBD1 | TGTGCCAGCAGCACAGGGGCCGGAAACACCATATATTTT | CASSTGAGNTIYF
NA | TRBJ2-1 | TRBV25-1 | TRBD1 | TGTGCCAGCAGTGGGGGACAGGTCTACAATGAGCAGTTCTTC | CASSGGQVYNEQFF
NA | TRBJ1-4 | TRBV19 | NA | TGTGCCAGTAGTATAGGTCGGAGGGCTGAAAAACTGTTTTTT | CASSIGRRAEKLFF
once | TRBJ2-1 | TRBV30 | NA | TGTGCCTGGAGAGCAAGTCTCCACAATGAGCAGTTCTTC | CAWRASLHNEQFF
NA | TRBJ2-1 | TRBV28 | TRBD1 | TGTGCCAGCAGTTTCGACAGGGGAACTTGGAATGAGCAGTTCTTC | CASSFDRGTWNEQFF
NA | TRBJ2-3 | TRBV9 | NA | TGTGCCAGCAGCGTACTCTCAACTAGCACAGATACGCAGTATTTT | CASSVLSTSTDTQYF
few | TRBJ2-2 | TRBV7-2 | NA | TGTGCCAGCAGCTTAGGGTGGGCAGCCACCGGGGAGCTGTTTTTT | CASSLGWAATGELFF
few | TRBJ1-2 | TRBV7-9 | NA | TGTGCCAGCAGCTTAGCCCAGGGGAACTATGGCTACACCTTC | CASSLAQGNYGYTF
NA | TRBJ1-6 | TRBV29-1 | NA | TGCAGCGTTGGGACAAATTCTAATTCACCCCTCCACTTT | CSVGTNSNSPLHF